This entry features one TCR beta chain sequence. Its matching antigen is unknown. Sample treatment: about 20 received Ad26.COV2.S at low or high dose, single or two shots; about 5 received placebo; per-sample allocation not given. On day 63 after the first injection, vaccine and placebo recipients gave samples. The source of the sample is a study of Ad26.COV2.S vaccination and SARS-CoV-2 variants. For the study at large: Sample donor was a member of the COV1001 Ad26.COV2.S trial arm. Ad26.COV2.S given intramuscularly, once or twice 56 days apart. Study results and caveats: Breadth of non-spike TCRs did not differ between vaccinees and placebo recipients.

The method was immunoSEQ multiplex PCR; TCRdb's version includes in-frame clones alone and lacks a portion of them. The sample has 250,000 to 300,000 clones; around 87% are singletons. The receptor comes from a person aged 18-60 years who received the Ad26.COV2.S COVID-19 vaccine or a placebo. The sequencing here drew on peripheral blood, taken in a trial of Ad26.COV2.S vaccine versus placebo.

This CDR3 is CASSPTHRGLAYGYTF. The CDR3 DNA sequence: TGTGCCAGCAGCCCCACCCACAGGGGGCTCGCCTATGGCTACACCTTC. The chain has TRBV14 and TRBJ1-2; TRBD1 matches at 9 bases. There are 16 residues in the CDR3. V gave up 4 bases and J gave up 4 bases; unmatched junction bases: 10. CDR1 is SGHDN, CDR2 FVKESK, per germline.